This T cell receptor beta chain was sequenced during a study of STAT3 mutations in large granular lymphocyte leukemia. Findings and limits, study-wide: In T-cell large granular lymphocyte leukemia, about half of patients showed multiple immunodominant subclonotypes.

From germline, CDR1 is SGHTA and CDR2 FQGNSA. This CDR3 spans 17 amino acids. V was trimmed by 5 bases and J by 1 base, leaving 18 bases between them. The assay was immunoSEQ multiplex PCR, and TCRdb's table has in-frame clones only and misses some. The repertoire holds 30,000 to 35,000 clones, with 60% to 85% as singletons. A word on this clone: Its antigen is as yet unknown.

The TCR sequence derives from a woman between 45 and 65 years old with T-cell large granular lymphocyte leukemia. Some clones in this sample may be carry-over from other donors' samples. Specimen: peripheral blood mononuclear cells. This chain uses TRBV7-2 with TRBJ1-5; TRBD1 is a possible D gene (5 bases). This CDR3 reads CASSPRQGGTSNQPQHF. In nucleotides, the CDR3 is TGTGCCAGCAGCCCCCGCCAGGGCGGCACAAGCAATCAGCCCCAGCATTTT. Together with reference TRBV7-2 and TRBJ1-5, the CDR3 gives the full variable domain: GAGVSQSPSNKVTEKGKDVELRCDPISGHTALYWYRQSLGQGLEFLIYFQGNSAPDKSGLPSDRFSAERTGGSVSTLTIQRTQQEDSAVYLCASSPRQGGTSNQPQHFGDGTRLSIL.